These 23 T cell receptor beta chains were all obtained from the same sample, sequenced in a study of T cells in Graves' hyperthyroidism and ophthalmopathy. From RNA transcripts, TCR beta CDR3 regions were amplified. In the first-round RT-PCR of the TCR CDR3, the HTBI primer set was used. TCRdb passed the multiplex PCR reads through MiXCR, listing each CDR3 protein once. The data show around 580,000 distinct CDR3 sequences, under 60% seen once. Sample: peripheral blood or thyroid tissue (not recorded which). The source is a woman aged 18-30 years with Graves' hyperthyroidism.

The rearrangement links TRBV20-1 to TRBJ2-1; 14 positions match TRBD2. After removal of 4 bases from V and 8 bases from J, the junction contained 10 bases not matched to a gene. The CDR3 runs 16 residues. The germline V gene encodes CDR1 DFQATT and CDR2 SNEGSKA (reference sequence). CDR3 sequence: CSATSGTSGSLDEQFF. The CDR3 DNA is TGCAGTGCTACATCTGGGACTAGCGGGAGTTTGGATGAGCAGTTCTTC.

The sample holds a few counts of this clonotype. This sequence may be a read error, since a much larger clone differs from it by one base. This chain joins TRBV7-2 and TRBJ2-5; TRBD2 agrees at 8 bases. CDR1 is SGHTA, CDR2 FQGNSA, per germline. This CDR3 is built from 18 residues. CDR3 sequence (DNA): TGTGCCAACAGCTCAACCGGACTAGCCGGGGTTAGCAGAGAGACCCAGTACTTC. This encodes CANSSTGLAGVSRETQYF.

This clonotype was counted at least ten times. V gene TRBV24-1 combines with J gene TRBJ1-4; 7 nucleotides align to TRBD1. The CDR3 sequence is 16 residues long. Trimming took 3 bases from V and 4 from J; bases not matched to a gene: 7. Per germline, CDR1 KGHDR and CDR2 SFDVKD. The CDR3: CATSDPRTGRNEKLFF. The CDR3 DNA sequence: TGTGCCACCAGTGATCCCCGGACAGGCCGTAATGAAAAACTGTTTTTT.

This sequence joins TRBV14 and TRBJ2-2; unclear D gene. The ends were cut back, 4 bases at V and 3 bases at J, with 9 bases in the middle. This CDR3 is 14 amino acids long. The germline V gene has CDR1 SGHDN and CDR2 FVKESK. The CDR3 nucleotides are TGTGCCAGCAGCCTCGGGTTCTACACCGGGGAGCTGTTTTTT. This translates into CASSLGFYTGELFF.

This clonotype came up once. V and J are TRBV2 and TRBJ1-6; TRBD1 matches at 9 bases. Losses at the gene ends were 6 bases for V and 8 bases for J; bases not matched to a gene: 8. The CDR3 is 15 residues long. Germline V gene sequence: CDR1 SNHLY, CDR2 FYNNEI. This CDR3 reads CASRSTGGEYSPLHF. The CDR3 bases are TGTGCCAGCAGGTCAACAGGGGGCGAGTATTCACCCCTCCACTTT.

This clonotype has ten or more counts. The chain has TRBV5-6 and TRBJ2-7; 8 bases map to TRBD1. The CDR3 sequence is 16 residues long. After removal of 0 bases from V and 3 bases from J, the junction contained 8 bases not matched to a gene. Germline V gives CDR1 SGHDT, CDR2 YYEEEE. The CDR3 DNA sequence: TGTGCCAGCAGCTTGGCCCCCACCGGACAGGGCTACGAGCAGTACTTC. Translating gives CASSLAPTGQGYEQYF.

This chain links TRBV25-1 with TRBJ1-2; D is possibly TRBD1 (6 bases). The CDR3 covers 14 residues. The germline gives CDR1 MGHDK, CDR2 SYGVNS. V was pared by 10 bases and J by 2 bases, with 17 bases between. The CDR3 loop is CAIRDIYKNYGYTF. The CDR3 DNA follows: TGTGCCATCCGGGACATCTACAAGAACTATGGCTACACCTTC.

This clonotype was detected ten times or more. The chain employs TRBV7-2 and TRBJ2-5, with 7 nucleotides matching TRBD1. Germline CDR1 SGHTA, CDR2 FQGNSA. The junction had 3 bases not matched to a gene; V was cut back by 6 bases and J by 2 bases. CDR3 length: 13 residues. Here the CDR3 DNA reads TGTGCCAGCAGACTGGGACAGCAAGAGACCCAGTACTTC. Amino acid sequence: CASRLGQQETQYF.

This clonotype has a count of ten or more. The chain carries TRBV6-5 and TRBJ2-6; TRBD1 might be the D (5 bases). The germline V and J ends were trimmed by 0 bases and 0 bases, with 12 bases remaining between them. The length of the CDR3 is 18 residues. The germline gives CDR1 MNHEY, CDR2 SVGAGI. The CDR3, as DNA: TGTGCCAGCAGTTACTCGTCGCAGGGAAGCTCTGGGGCCAACGTCCTGACTTTC. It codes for CASSYSSQGSSGANVLTF.

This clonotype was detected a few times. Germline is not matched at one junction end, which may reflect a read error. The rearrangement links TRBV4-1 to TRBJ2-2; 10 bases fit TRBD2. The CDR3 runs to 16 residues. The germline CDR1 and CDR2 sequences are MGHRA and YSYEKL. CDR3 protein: CASSQISGRSTGELFF. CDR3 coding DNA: TGTGCCAGCAGCCAAATTAGCGGGAGGAGCACCGGGGAGCTGTTTTTT.

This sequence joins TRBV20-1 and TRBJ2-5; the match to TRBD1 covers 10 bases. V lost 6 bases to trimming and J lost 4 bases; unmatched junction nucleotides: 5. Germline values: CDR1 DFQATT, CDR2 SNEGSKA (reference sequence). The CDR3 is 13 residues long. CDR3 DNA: TGCAGTGCAAGGACAGGGGGTGGAGAGACCCAGTACTTC. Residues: CSARTGGGETQYF.

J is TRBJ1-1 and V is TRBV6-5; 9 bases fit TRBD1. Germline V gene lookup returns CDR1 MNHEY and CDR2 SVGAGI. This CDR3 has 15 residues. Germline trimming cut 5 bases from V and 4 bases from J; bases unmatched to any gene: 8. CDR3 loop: CASSPQGAVSTEAFF. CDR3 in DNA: TGTGCCAGCAGTCCACAGGGGGCGGTTAGCACTGAAGCTTTCTTT.

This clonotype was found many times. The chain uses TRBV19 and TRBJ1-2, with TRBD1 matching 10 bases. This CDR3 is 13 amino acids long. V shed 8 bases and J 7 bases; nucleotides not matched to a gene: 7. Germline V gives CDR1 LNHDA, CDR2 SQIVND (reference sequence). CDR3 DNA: TGTGCCAGTGAACTGACAGGGGGCGGTGGCTACACCTTC. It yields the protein CASELTGGGGYTF.

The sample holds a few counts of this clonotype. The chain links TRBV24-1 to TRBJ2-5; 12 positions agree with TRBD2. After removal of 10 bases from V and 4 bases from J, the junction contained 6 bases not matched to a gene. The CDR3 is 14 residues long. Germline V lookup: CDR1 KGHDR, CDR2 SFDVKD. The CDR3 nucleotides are TGTGCCACAAGACTAGCGGGAGTTGCAGAGACCCAGTACTTC. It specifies CATRLAGVAETQYF.

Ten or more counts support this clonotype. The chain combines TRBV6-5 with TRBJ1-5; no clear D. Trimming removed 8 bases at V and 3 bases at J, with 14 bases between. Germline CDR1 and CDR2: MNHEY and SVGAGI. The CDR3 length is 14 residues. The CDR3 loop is CASAQSVYNQPQHF. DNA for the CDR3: TGTGCCAGCGCCCAGTCCGTTTACAATCAGCCCCAGCATTTT.

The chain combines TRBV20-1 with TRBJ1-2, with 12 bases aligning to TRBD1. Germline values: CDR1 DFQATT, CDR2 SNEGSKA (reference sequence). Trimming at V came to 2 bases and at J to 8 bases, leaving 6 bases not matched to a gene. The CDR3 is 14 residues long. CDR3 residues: CSARYQGTGGGYTF. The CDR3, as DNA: TGCAGTGCTAGATACCAGGGGACAGGGGGCGGCTACACCTTC.

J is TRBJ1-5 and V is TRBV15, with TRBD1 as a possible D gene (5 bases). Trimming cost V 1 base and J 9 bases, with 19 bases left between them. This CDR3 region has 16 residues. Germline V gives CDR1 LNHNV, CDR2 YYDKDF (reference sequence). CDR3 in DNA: TGTGCCACCAGCAGAGCGGCCGGGGGTCAGGTGGGGCCCCAGCATTTT. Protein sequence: CATSRAAGGQVGPQHF.

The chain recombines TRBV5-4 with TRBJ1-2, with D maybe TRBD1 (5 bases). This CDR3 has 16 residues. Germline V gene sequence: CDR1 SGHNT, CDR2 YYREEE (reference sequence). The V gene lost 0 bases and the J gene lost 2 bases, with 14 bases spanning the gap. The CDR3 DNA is TGTGCCAGCAGCTTGGCCGCAGGGCCTCCAAACTATGGCTACACCTTC. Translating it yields CASSLAAGPPNYGYTF.

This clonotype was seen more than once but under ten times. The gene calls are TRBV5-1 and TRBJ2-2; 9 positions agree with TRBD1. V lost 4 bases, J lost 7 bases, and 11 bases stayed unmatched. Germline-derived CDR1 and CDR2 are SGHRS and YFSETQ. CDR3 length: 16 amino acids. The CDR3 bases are TGCGCCAGCAGCGAACCGGGACAGGGAGGGATCGGGGAGCTGTTTTTT. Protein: CASSEPGQGGIGELFF.

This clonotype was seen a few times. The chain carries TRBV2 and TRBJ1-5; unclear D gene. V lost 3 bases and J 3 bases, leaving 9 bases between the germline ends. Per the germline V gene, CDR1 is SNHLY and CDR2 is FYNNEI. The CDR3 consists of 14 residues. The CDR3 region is CASSEWPPNQPQHF. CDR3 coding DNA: TGTGCCAGCAGTGAGTGGCCCCCCAATCAGCCCCAGCATTTT.

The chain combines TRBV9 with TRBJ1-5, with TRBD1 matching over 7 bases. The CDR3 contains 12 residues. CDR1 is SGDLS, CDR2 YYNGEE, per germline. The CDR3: CAIQGSRQPQHF. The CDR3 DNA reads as TGTGCGATACAGGGGTCCCGACAGCCCCAGCATTTT.

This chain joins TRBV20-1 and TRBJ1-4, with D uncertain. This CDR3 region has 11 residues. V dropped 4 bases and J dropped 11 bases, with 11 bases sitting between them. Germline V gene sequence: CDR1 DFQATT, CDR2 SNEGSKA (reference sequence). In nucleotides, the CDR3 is TGCAGTGCTATCAGGACGGGGAAACTGTTTTTT. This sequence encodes CSAIRTGKLFF.

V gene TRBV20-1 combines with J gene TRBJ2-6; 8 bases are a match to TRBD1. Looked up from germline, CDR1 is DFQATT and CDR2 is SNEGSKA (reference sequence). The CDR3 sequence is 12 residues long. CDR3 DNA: TGCAGAGACAGGGGTGGGGCCAACGTCCTGACTTTC. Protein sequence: CRDRGGANVLTF.